Below, one T cell receptor beta chain is given with its context. Its antigen remains unidentified. This sample is drawn from a study of T cell responses to AZD1222 COVID-19 vaccine. Assay: immunoSEQ multiplex PCR; the TCRdb copy retains only in-frame clones and omits some. This sample yields 100,000 to 150,000 clones, of which approximately 90% are seen a single time; around 10% belongs to the top ten. CDR1 and CDR2 from the germline V gene are SGHNT and YYREEE (reference sequence). The CDR3 extends over 15 amino acids. V shed 7 bases, J shed 4 bases, and the junction held 7 bases outside the gene matches. Findings of the study overall: It was only a handful of AZD1222 recipients who were seropositive at baseline. The study found vaccine-associated CD4 TCRs spanning spike, dominant at 160-218 and 743-854.

This sequence originates from an adult in good health. This sequence joins TRBV5-4 and TRBJ2-2; TRBD2 aligns across 10 bases. Material: peripheral blood, obtained on day 0 of MenACWY control vaccination. The CDR3 DNA sequence: TGTGCCAGCGGCTGGACTAGCGGAGCCACCGGGGAGCTGTTTTTT. As protein: CASGWTSGATGELFF.